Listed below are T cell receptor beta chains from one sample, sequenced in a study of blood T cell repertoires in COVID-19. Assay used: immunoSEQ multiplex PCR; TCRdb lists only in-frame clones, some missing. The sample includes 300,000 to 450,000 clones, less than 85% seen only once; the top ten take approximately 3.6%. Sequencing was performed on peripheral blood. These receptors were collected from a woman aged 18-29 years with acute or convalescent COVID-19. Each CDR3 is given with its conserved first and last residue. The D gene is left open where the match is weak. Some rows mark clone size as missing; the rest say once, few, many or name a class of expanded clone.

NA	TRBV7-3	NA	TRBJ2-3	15	TGTGCCAGCAGCTTAAGCGGGACTAGCACAGATACGCAGTATTTT	CASSLSGTSTDTQYF
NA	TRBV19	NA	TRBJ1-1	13	TGTGCCAGTAGTACTCCGGACAGCACTGAAGCTTTCTTT	CASSTPDSTEAFF
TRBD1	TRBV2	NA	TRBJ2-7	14	TGTGCCAGCAGGGGTGGACAGGGCAACTACGAGCAGTACTTC	CASRGGQGNYEQYF
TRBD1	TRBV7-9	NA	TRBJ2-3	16	TGTGCCAGCAGCCCTGGGACAGGAGAGCGCACAGATACGCAGTATTTT	CASSPGTGERTDTQYF
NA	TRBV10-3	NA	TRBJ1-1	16	TGTGCCATCAGTGACCCCAGGGGATTTCAAGACACTGAAGCTTTCTTT	CAISDPRGFQDTEAFF
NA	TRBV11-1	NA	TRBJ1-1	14	TGTGCCAGCAGCTCCGGCGTCGGGGGCACTGAAGCTTTCTTT	CASSSGVGGTEAFF
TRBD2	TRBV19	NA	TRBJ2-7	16	TGTGCCAGTAGTATAGAAACTAGCGGGAGGGCCGACGAGCAGTACTTC	CASSIETSGRADEQYF
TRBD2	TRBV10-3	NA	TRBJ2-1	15	TGTGCCATCAGTCGACTAGCGGGGGTTACGGATGAGCAGTTCTTC	CAISRLAGVTDEQFF
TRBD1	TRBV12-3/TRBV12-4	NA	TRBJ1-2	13	TGTGCCAGCAGCCCGGGACAGGGCTATGGCTACACCTTC	CASSPGQGYGYTF
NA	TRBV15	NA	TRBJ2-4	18	TGTGCCACCAGCAGAGATTCCGGAGGGACGGTAGCCAAAAACATTCAGTACTTC	CATSRDSGGTVAKNIQYF
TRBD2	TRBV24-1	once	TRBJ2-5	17	TGTGCCACCAGTGGACTGGGACTAGCGGGAGACGCGGAGACCCAGTACTTC	CATSGLGLAGDAETQYF
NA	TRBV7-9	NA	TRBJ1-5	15	TGTGCCAGCAGCCCGGAAGGGGGAAGGTATCAGCCCCAGCATTTT	CASSPEGGRYQPQHF
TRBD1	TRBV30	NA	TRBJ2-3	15	TGTGCCTGGAGAGGCCGGGACAGGGAAACAGATACGCAGTATTTT	CAWRGRDRETDTQYF
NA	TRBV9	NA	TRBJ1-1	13	TGTGCCAGCAGCCCAGGGGCAAGAACTGAAGCTTTCTTT	CASSPGARTEAFF
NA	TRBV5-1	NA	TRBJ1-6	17	TGCGCCAGCAGCTTGCAGGGCAGCCTCTCCTATAATTCACCCCTCCACTTT	CASSLQGSLSYNSPLHF
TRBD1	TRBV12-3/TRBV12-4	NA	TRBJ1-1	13	TGTGCCAGCAAAAGACAGGGCGGCACTGAAGCTTTCTTT	CASKRQGGTEAFF
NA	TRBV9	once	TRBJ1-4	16	TGTGCCAGCAGCGTCGAAAGGACACCAACTAATGAAAAACTGTTTTTT	CASSVERTPTNEKLFF
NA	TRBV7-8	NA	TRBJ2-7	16	TGTGCCAGCAGCTTAGCGGAGGGGGCATTTTTCTACGAGCAGTACTTC	CASSLAEGAFFYEQYF
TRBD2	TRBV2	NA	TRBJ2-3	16	TGTGCCAGCAGCGCCGGGACTAGCGGACCCACAGATACGCAGTATTTT	CASSAGTSGPTDTQYF
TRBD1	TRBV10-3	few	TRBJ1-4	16	TGTGCCATCAGCAAACAGGGGGCTGGAGCTAATGAAAAACTGTTTTTT	CAISKQGAGANEKLFF
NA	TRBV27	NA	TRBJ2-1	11	TGTGCCAGCACAGGGGTAAATGAGCAGTTCTTC	CASTGVNEQFF